This T cell receptor beta chain was retrieved from a study of CD8+ T cells in alopecia areata. Extracted from the samples, RNA was reverse transcribed into cDNA to serve as the sequencing template. Produced via immunoSEQ multiplex PCR; TCRdb's table is partial and in-frame only. The sample holds approximately 160,000 clones, less than 70% seen once. This CDR3 is 15 amino acids long. CDR1 is SEHNR, CDR2 FQNEAQ, per germline (reference sequence). V lost 6 bases, J lost 1 base, and 13 bases lay in between. Treatment denoted: oral pan-JAK inhibitor, 5-10 mg twice daily. The starting material was CD4+ T cells sorted from blood, obtained at week 24, from a patient treated with tofacitinib. This sequence originates from a human donor with alopecia areata. The gene calls are TRBV7-9 and TRBJ2-1; D remains unclear. The CDR3: CASSELGLSYNEQFF. CDR3 nucleotides: TGTGCCAGCAGTGAACTGGGTTTGTCCTACAATGAGCAGTTCTTC.